The next 5 T cell receptor beta chains were all read from a single sample in a study of blood T cell repertoires in COVID-19. This table comes from immunoSEQ multiplex PCR, and its TCRdb copy is limited to in-frame clones, with some not included. Among about 27,000 clones listed, approximately 84% were seen once. The sample consisted of peripheral blood. The receptors derive from a woman at least 80 years old with acute or convalescent COVID-19.

The J gene is TRBJ2-7, the V gene TRBV5-1; D is perhaps TRBD2 (5 bases). The CDR3 consists of 15 residues. Germline V gives CDR1 SGHRS, CDR2 YFSETQ. Trimming cost V 0 bases and J 0 bases, with 10 bases left between them. The CDR3 protein is CASSLDKRPSYEQYF. The DNA for the CDR3 is TGCGCCAGCAGCTTGGATAAGCGGCCCTCCTACGAGCAGTACTTC.

This clone was observed a handful of times. The rearrangement uses TRBV5-4 and TRBJ1-5, with D possibly being TRBD1 (5 bases). CDR1 SGHNT and CDR2 YYREEE come from the germline V gene (reference sequence). V gave up 0 bases and J gave up 2 bases, with 9 bases separating them. This CDR3 has 15 residues. This CDR3 reads CASSLGGDGNQPQHF. CDR3 nucleotide sequence: TGTGCCAGCAGCTTGGGGGGGGATGGCAATCAGCCCCAGCATTTT.

V usage is TRBV19 and J usage is TRBJ2-5; 9 nucleotides align to TRBD2. There are 17 residues in the CDR3. With V trimmed by 6 bases and J by 5 bases, 16 bases remained unmatched. CDR1 LNHDA and CDR2 SQIVND come from the germline V gene (reference sequence). DNA for the CDR3: TGTGCCAGTAGCCCGATGACCCCGCGGGAGGGCCGCGAGACCCAGTACTTC. It codes for CASSPMTPREGRETQYF.

This sequence joins TRBV27 and TRBJ2-7; 7 positions match TRBD2. V was clipped by 4 bases and J by 3 bases; unmatched bases: 6. This CDR3 has 14 amino acids. CDR1 is MNHEY, CDR2 SMNVEV, per germline (reference sequence). The CDR3 spells CASSSTGLGYEQYF. Here the CDR3 DNA reads TGTGCCAGCAGTTCAACTGGACTAGGCTACGAGCAGTACTTC.

V is TRBV7-8 and J is TRBJ2-5; possible D gene TRBD1, 5 bases. Germline-derived CDR1 and CDR2 are SGHVS and FQNEAQ. With 7 bases removed from V and 13 bases from J, the gap between germline ends came to 16 bases. The CDR3 totals 11 residues. This chain's CDR3 is CASNQGARRYF. The DNA for the CDR3 is TGTGCCAGCAACCAAGGGGCCCGCCGGTACTTC.